This T cell receptor beta chain stems from a study of CD8 T cells in ankylosing spondylitis. This clonotype was counted ten times or more. The antigen is undetermined. Whole-study results and caveats: Relatively rare in peripheral blood, disease-linked clones were also CD8+. In ankylosing spondylitis blood, a motif of several highly homologous TCR beta variants appeared characteristic. As reported, disease-linked clones showed significant enrichment in matched ankylosing spondylitis synovial fluid.

There are 15 residues in the CDR3. The ends lost 5 bases at V and 9 bases at J; junction bases unmatched: 15. Scientists made TCR beta libraries using quantitative 5'-RACE with molecular barcodes. TCRdb reprocessed the 5' RACE reads with MiXCR, giving one entry per CDR3 protein. The table includes about 540,000 distinct CDR3 sequences, roughly an eighth detected once. V is TRBV12-3 or TRBV12-4 and J is TRBJ2-5; 7 bases map to TRBD1. This clonotype was sampled from a male donor with ankylosing spondylitis. Specimen: blood, either unsorted or a sorted T cell fraction (not recorded which). CDR3 amino acids: CASSPRDSPERAQYF. Here the CDR3 DNA reads TGTGCCAGCAGTCCAAGGGACAGCCCAGAGAGGGCCCAGTACTTC.